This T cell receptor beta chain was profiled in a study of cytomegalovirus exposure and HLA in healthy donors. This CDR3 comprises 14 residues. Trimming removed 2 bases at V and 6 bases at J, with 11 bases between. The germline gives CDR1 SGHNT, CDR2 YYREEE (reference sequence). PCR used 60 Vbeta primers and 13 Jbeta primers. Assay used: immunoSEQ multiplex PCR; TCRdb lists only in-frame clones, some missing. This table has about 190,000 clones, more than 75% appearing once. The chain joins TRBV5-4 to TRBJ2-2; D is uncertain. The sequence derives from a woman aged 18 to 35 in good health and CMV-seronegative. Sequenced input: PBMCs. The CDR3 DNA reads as TGTGCCAGCAGCTTTCGCACGGTACCCGGGGAGCTGTTTTTT. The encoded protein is CASSFRTVPGELFF.